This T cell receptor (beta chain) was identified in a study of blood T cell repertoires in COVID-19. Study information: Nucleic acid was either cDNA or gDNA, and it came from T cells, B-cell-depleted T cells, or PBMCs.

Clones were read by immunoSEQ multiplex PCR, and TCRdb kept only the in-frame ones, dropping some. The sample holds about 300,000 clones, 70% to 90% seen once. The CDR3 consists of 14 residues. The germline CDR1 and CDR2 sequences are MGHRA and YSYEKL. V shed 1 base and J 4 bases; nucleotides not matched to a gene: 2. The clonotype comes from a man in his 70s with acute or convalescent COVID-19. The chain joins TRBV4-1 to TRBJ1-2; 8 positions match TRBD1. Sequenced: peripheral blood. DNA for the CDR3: TGCGCCAGCAGCCAAGGACAGGGGATCTATGGCTACACCTTC. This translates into CASSQGQGIYGYTF.